This T cell receptor beta chain was found in a study of T cells after yellow fever vaccination. Overall study context: Fractions of low cell number were prepared using SMART-Seq v4 Ultra Low Input.

A word on this clonotype: What it binds is not known.

TCRdb reprocessed the 5' RACE reads with MiXCR, giving one entry per CDR3 protein. The sample carries about 550,000 distinct CDR3 sequences, 15% to 20% recorded once. Study results and limitations: There was a possibility that FACS-sorted repertoires contained abundant clonotypes contaminating from the bulk population. CD4 and CD8 compartments shared a small share of clonotypes. Detected again after the booster were most primary-vaccination clones, at 95% to 98% CD4 and 70% to 90% CD8.

The receptor was derived from a man aged 25 to 45 who received the YFV17D yellow fever vaccine. The sample in question was PBMCs, obtained 15 days after the yellow fever booster vaccination.

The CDR3 spells CAWNTGNQPQHF. Written as DNA, the CDR3 is TGTGCCTGGAATACCGGGAATCAGCCCCAGCATTTT. The J gene is TRBJ1-5, the V gene TRBV30; D is unresolved. V lost 4 bases and J 4 bases, leaving 8 bases between the germline ends. Germline CDR1 GTSNPN, CDR2 SVGIG (reference sequence). This CDR3 is 12 amino acids long.